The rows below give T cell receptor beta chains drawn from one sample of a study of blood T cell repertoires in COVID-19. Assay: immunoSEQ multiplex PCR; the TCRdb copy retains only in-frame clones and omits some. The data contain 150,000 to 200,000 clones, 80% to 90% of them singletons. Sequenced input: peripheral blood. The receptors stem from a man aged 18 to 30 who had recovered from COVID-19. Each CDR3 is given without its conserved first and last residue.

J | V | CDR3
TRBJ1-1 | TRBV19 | ASSIEGLQSTEAF
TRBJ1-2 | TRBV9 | ASSAVAAPGQKYGYT
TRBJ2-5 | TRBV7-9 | ASRSGYGETQY
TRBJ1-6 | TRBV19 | ASSTGTGINSPLH
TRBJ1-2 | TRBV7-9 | ASSQDPLRGGYT
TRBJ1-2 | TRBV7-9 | ASSPGTGSAYGYT
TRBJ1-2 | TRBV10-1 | ASSEGPGNYGYT
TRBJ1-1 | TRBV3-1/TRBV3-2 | ASSQGALNTEAF
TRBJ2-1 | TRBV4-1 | ASSLEVFNEQF
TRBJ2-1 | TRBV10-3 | AISERGLAGDLNEQF
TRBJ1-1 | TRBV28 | ASISVRAF
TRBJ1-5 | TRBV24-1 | ATSAGNQPQH
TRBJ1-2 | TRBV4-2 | ASSQEDKQGVVNGYT
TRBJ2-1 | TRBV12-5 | ASGLVRGEQF
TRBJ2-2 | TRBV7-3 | ASSPSLGLAGLNTGELF
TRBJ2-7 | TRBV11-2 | ASSYGTGVEQY
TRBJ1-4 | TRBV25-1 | ASSETAVVGEKLF
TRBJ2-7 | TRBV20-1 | SASPLAGGIYEQY
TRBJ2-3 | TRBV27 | ATSGGRGTQY
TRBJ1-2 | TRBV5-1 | ASSSSTGGIANYGYT
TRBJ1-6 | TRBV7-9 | ASSTSGKWNSPLH
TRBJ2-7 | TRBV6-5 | ASSRAGAYEQY
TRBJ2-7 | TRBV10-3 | AIRSGTRYEQY
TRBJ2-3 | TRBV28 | ASSLTSLTDTQY
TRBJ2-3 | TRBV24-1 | ATQPTTGTDTQY
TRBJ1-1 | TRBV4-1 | ASSQDVRDRDTEAF
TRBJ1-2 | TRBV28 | ASSVSVPAGGYGYT
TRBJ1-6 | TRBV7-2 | ASSPGQVRPLH
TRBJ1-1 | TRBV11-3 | ASSLTGAEAF
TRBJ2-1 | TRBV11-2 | ASSSREDLYNEQF
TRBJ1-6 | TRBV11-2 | ASSLVNSPLH
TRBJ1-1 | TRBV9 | ASSEQTGQFNTEAF
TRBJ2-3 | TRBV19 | ASSMGSGRVLPDTQY
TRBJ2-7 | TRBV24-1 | ATSDSYEQY
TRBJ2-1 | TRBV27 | ASSTPSDYGRGRRSEQF
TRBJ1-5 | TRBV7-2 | ASSSRQGAQPQH
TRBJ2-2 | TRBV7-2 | ASSLARQGANTGELF
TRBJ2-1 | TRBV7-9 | ASSLTSGSWI
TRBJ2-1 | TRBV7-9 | ASSPLTYNEQF
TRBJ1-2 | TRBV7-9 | ASSLVAGYGYT
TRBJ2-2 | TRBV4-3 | ASSQGLAGGPGELF
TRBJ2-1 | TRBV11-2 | ASSRLTSGRGGSEQF
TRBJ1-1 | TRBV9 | ASSVLGQNTEAF
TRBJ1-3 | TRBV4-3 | ASSQLLESSGNTIY
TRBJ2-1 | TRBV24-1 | ATSASGSQDNEQF
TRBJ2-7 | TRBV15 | ATSRDFNQGTYSYEQY
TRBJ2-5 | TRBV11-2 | ASSLVVGRGETQY